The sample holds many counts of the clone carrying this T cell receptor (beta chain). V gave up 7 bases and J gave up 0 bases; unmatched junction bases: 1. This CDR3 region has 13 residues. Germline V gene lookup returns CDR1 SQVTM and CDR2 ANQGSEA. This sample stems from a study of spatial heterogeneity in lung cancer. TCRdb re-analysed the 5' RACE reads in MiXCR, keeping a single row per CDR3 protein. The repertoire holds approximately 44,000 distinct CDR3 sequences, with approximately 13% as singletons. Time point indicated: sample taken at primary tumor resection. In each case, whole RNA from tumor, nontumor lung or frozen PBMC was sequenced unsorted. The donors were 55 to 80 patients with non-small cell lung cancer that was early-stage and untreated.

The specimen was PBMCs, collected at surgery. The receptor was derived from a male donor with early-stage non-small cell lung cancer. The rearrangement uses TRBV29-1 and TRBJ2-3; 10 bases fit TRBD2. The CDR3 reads CSGTSGSTDTQYF. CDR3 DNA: TGCAGCGGGACTAGCGGAAGCACAGATACGCAGTATTTT.